Detailed here is one TCR beta chain. Grouping used clinical history reported by participants in a survey and questionnaire. Methods used by the authors: By means of reference gene primer amplification, nucleated cell counts were estimated. Method: immunoSEQ multiplex PCR; TCRdb's copy keeps in-frame clones and lacks some. V and J calls and clone size are copied from that table; D and trimming were computed from the DNA. This table has fewer than 200,000 clones, more than 70% appearing once. Germline CDR1 reads SQVTM; CDR2 reads ANQGSEA. CDR3 length: 13 residues. The data derive from a study of blood T cell repertoires in COVID-19.

The sequence was obtained from a woman between 45 and 60 years old in a cohort exposed to, infected with or recovered from COVID-19 (not recorded which). The chain combines TRBV29-1 with TRBJ2-3; 7 bases are a match to TRBD1. The sequencing input was PBMCs or T cells enriched from blood (not recorded which). CDR3 amino acids: CSERQGPTDTQYF. As DNA, the CDR3 is TGCAGTGAGCGACAGGGACCCACAGATACGCAGTATTTT.